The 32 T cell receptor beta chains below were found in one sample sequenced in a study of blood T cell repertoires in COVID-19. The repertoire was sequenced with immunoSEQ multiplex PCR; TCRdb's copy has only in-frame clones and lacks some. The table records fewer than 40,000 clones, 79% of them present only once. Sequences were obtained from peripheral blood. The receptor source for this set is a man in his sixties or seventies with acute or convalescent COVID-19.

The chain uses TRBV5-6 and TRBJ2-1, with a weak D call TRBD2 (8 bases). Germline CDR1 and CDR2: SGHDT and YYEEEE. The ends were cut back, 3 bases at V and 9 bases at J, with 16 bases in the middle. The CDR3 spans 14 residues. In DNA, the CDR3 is TGTGCCAGCAGCTACGGCAGGGGGACTAGTGAGCAGTTCTTC. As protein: CASSYGRGTSEQFF.

CDR3 coding DNA: TGCGCCAGCAGCCTGCCGGACAGGGTTAATGAAAAACTGTTTTTT. Translation: CASSLPDRVNEKLFF. The V call is TRBV5-1, the J call TRBJ1-4, with 8 positions matching TRBD1. Germline V lookup: CDR1 SGHRS, CDR2 YFSETQ. CDR3 size: 15 residues. V dropped 4 bases and J dropped 4; count of bases not matched to a gene: 6.

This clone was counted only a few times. The CDR3, as DNA: TGTGCCAGCTCACCACAGGAACAGGGAAGTACCGGGGAGCTGTTTTTT. This translates into CASSPQEQGSTGELFF. The chain links TRBV18 to TRBJ2-2; maybe TRBD1 (6 bases). Trimming removed 1 base at V and 5 bases at J, with 14 bases between. Per the germline V gene, CDR1 is KGHSH and CDR2 is LQKENI. The CDR3 covers 16 residues.

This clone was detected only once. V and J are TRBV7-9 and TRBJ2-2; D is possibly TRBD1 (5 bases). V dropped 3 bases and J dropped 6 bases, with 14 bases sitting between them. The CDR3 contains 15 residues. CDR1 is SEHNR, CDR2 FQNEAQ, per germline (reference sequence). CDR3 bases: TGTGCCAGCAGCTTTACCTCTAGGGGATCCGGGGAGCTGTTTTTT. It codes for CASSFTSRGSGELFF.

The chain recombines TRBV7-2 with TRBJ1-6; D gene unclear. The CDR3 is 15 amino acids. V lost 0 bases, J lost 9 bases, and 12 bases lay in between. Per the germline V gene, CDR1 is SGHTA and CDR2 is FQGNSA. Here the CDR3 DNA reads TGTGCCAGCAGCTTAGCGTTCGGGTTGGGTTCACCCCTCCACTTT. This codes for CASSLAFGLGSPLHF.

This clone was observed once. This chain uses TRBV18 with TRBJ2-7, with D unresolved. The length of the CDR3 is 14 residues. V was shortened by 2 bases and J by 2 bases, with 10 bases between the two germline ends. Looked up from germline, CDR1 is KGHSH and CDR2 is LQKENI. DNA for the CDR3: TGTGCCAGCTCACCAGGAGCGCAAACCTACGAGCAGTACTTC. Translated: CASSPGAQTYEQYF. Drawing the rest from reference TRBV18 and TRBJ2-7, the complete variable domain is NAGVMQNPRHLVRRRGQEARLRCSPMKGHSHVYWYRQLPEEGLKFMVYLQKENIIDESGMPKERFSAEFPKEGPSILRIQQVVRGDSAAYFCASSPGAQTYEQYFGPGTRLTVT.

In DNA, the CDR3 is TGTGCCAGCAGCTTAATCGGGGGCTCCTACGAGCAGTACTTC. The encoded protein is CASSLIGGSYEQYF. This chain connects TRBV13 to TRBJ2-7; D may be TRBD2 (6 bases). Trimming cost V 2 bases and J 0 bases, with 8 bases left between them. The CDR3 has 14 amino acids. The germline gives CDR1 PRHDT, CDR2 FYEKMQ (reference sequence).

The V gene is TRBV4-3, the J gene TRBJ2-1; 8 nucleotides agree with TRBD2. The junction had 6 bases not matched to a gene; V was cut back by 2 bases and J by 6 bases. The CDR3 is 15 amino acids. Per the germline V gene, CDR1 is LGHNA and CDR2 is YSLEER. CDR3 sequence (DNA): TGCGCCAGCAGCCAAACTCTAGCGGGTTTCAATGAGCAGTTCTTC. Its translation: CASSQTLAGFNEQFF.

The CDR3 protein is CASSVGDRGTEAFF. CDR3 DNA: TGTGCCAGCAGCGTAGGGGACAGGGGCACTGAAGCTTTCTTT. The rearrangement uses TRBV9 and TRBJ1-1; 10 positions match TRBD1. V shed 0 bases and J 4 bases; nucleotides not matched to a gene: 0. This CDR3 comprises 14 residues. CDR1 and CDR2 (germline): SGDLS, YYNGEE.

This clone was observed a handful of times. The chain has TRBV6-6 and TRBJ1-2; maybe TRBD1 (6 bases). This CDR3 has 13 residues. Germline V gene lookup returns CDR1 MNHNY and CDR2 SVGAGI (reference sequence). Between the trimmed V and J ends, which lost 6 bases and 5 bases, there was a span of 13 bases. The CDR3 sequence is CASSPGANYGYTF. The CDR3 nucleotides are TGTGCCAGCAGCCCAGGGGCGAATTATGGCTACACCTTC.

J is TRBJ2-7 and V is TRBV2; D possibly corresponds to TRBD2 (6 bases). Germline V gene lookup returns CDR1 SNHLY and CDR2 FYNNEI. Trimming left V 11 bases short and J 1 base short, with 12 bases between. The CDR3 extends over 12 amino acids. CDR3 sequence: CASGTASYEQYF. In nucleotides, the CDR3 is TGTGCCTCCGGGACTGCTTCCTACGAGCAGTACTTC.

CDR3 bases: TGCGCCAGCAGCCTATTTACAGGGGAAAACGAGCAGTACTTC. Encoded protein: CASSLFTGENEQYF. This chain uses TRBV5-1 with TRBJ2-7; 7 bases line up with TRBD1. In germline, CDR1 is SGHRS, CDR2 YFSETQ. The V segment lost 4 bases and the J segment 5 bases; nucleotides outside the gene matches: 9. CDR3 length: 14 residues.

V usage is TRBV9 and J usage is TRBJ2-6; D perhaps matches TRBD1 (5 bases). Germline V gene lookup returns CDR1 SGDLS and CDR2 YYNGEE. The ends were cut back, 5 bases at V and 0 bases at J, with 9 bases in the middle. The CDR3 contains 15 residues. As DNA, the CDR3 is TGTGCCAGCAGTCCTAGGGGCTCTGGGGCCAACGTCCTGACTTTC. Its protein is CASSPRGSGANVLTF.

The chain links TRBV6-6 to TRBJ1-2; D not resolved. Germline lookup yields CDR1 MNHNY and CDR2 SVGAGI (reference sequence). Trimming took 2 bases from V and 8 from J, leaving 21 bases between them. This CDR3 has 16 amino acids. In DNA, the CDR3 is TGTGCCAGCAGTTACGGGCAATCTGACCGGGCGGGGGGCTACACCTTC. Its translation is CASSYGQSDRAGGYTF.

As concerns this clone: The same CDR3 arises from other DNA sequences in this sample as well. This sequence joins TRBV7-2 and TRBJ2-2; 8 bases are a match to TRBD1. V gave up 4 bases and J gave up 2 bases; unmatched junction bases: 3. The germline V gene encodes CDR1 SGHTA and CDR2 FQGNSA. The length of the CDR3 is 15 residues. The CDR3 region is CASSSGQGNTGELFF. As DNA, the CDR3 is TGTGCCAGCAGCTCCGGACAGGGTAACACCGGGGAGCTGTTTTTT.

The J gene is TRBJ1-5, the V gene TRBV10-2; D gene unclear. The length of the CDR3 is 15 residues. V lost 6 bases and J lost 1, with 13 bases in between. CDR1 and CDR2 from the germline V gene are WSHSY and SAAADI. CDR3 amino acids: CASRGTEGSNQPQHF. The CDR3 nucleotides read TGCGCCAGCAGGGGCACGGAGGGCAGCAATCAGCCCCAGCATTTT.

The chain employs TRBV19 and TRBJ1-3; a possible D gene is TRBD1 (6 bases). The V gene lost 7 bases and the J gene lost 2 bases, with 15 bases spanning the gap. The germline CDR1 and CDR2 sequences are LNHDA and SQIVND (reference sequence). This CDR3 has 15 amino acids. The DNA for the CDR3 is TGTGCCAGTAATCAACAGGGTATGCCTGGAAACACCATATATTTT. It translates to CASNQQGMPGNTIYF.

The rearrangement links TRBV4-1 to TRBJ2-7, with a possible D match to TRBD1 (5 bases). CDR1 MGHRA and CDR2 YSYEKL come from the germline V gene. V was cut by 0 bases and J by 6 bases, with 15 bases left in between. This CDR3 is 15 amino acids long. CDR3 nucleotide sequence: TGCGCCAGCAGCCAAGATCAGGGCCCTTCGGGCGAGCAGTACTTC. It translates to CASSQDQGPSGEQYF.

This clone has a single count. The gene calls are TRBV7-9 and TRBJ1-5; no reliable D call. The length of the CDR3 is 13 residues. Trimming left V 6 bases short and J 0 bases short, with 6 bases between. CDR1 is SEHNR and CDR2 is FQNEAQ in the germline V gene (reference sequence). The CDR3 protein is CASRGDSNQPQHF. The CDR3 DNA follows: TGTGCCAGCAGGGGAGATAGCAATCAGCCCCAGCATTTT.

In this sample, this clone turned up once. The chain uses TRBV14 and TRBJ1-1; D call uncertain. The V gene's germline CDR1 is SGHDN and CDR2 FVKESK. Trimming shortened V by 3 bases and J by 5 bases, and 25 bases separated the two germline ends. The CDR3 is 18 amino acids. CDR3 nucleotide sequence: TGTGCCAGCAGCCAGCCCAAGGGAGCCGGGTTAAGAGTAACTGAAGCTTTCTTT. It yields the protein CASSQPKGAGLRVTEAFF.

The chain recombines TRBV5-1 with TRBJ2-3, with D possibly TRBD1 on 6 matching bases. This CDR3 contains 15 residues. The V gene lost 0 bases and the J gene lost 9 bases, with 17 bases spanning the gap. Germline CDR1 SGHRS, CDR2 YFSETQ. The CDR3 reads CASSLAQGTLGTQYF. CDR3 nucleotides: TGCGCCAGCAGCTTGGCCCAGGGGACCCTGGGAACGCAGTATTTT.

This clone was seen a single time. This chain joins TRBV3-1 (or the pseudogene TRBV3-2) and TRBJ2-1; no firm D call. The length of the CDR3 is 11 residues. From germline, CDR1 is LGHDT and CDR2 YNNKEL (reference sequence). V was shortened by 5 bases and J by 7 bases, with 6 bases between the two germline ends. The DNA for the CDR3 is TGTGCCAGCAGCTCTATGAATGAGCAGTTCTTC. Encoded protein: CASSSMNEQFF.

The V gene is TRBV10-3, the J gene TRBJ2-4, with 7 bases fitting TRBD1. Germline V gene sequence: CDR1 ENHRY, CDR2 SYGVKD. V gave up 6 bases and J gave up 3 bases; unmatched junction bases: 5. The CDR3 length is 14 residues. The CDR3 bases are TGTGCCATCAGCGAGGGGGCAGGCAAAAACATTCAGTACTTC. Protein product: CAISEGAGKNIQYF.

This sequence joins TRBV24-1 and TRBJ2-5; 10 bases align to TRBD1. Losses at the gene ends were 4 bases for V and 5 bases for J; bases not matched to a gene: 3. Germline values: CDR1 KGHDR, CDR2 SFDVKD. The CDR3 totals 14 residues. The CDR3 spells CATSDATGGETQYF. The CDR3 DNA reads TGTGCCACCAGTGACGCGACAGGGGGCGAGACCCAGTACTTC.

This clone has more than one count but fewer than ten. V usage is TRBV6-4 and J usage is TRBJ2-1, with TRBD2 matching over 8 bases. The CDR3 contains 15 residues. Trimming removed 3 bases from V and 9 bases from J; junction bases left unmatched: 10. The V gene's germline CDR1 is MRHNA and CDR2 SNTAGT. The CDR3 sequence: CASSEAGRALGEQFF. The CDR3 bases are TGTGCCAGCAGTGAGGCCGGGAGGGCCCTCGGTGAGCAGTTCTTC.

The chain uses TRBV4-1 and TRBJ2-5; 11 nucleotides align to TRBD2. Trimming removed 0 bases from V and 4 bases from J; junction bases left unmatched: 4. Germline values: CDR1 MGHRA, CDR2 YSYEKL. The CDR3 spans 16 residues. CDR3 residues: CASSQDLAGGRETQYF. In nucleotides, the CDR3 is TGCGCCAGCAGCCAAGATTTAGCGGGAGGGAGAGAGACCCAGTACTTC.

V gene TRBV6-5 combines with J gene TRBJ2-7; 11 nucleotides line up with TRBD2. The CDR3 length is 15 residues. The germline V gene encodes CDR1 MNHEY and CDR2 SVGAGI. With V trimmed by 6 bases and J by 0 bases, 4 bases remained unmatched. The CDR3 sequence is CASRSGTSGSYEQYF. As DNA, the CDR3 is TGTGCCAGCAGATCCGGGACTAGCGGCTCCTACGAGCAGTACTTC.

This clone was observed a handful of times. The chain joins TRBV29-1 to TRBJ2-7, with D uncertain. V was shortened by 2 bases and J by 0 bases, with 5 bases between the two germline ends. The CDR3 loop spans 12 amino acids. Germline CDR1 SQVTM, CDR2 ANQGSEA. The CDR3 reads CSVERSSYEQYF. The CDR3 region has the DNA TGCAGCGTTGAACGGAGCTCCTACGAGCAGTACTTC.

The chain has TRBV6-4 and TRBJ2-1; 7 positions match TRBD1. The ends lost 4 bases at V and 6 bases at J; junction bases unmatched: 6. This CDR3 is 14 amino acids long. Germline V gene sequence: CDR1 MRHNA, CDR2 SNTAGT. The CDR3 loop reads CASSVLRDSNEQFF. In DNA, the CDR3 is TGTGCCAGCAGTGTCCTCCGGGACAGCAATGAGCAGTTCTTC.

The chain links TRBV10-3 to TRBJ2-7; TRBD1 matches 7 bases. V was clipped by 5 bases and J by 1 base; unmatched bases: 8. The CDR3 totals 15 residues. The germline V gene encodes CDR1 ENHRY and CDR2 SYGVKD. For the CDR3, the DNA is TGTGCCATCAGTTCTTTAGACAGGGCTTCCTACGAGCAGTACTTC. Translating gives CAISSLDRASYEQYF.

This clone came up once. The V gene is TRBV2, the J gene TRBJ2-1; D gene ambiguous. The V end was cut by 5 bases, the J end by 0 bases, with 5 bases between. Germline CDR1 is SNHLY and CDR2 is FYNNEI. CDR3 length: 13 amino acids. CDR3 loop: CASSPYSYNEQFF. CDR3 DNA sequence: TGTGCCAGCAGTCCTTACTCCTACAATGAGCAGTTCTTC. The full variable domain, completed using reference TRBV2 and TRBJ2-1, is EPEVTQTPSHQVTQMGQEVILRCVPISNHLYFYWYRQILGQKVEFLVSFYNNEISEKSEIFDDQFSVERPDGSNFTLKIRSTKLEDSAMYFCASSPYSYNEQFFGPGTRLTVL.

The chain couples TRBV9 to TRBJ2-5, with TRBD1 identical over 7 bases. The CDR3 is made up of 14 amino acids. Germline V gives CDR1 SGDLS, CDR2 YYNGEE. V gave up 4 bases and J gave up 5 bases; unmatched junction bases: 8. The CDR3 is CASSPRQGEETQYF. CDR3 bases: TGTGCCAGCAGCCCCCGACAGGGAGAGGAGACCCAGTACTTC.